This T cell receptor (beta chain) stems from a study of OX40 agonist ivuxolimab in advanced cancers. Study overall: Two patients with cutaneous melanoma and one with hepatocellular carcinoma, three in total, showed partial responses.

As concerns this clone: The antigen remains unidentified.

This CDR3 contains 11 residues. With 8 bases removed from V and 1 base from J, the gap between germline ends came to 4 bases. Germline CDR1 and CDR2: ENHRY and SYGVKD. Method: immunoSEQ multiplex PCR; TCRdb's copy keeps in-frame clones and lacks some. This table has more than 50,000 clones, roughly three quarters appearing once. Points from the study as a whole: Several nonresponders also turned out to have low normalized T-cell clonal expansion.

Sequences were derived from CD4+ or CD8+ T cells sorted from blood, sampled in a trial of the OX40 agonist ivuxolimab. The J gene is TRBJ2-3, the V gene TRBV10-3; D uncertain. This TCR was sampled from an adult with an advanced solid tumor such as melanoma, head and neck, liver or kidney cancer. The CDR3 DNA sequence: TGTGCCATCGGCGGCACAGATACGCAGTATTTT. Translation gives CAIGGTDTQYF.